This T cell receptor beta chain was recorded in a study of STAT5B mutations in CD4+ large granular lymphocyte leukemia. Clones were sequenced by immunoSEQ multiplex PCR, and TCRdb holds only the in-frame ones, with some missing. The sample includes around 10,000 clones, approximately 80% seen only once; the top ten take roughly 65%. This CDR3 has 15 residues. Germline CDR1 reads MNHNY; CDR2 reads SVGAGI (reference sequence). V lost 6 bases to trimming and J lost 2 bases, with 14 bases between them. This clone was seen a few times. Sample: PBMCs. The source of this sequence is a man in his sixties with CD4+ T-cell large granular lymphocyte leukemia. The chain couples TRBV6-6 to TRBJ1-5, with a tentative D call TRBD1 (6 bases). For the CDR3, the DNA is TGTGCCAGCAGCGACAGGCCCTCGGGCAATCAGCCCCAGCATTTT. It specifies CASSDRPSGNQPQHF.